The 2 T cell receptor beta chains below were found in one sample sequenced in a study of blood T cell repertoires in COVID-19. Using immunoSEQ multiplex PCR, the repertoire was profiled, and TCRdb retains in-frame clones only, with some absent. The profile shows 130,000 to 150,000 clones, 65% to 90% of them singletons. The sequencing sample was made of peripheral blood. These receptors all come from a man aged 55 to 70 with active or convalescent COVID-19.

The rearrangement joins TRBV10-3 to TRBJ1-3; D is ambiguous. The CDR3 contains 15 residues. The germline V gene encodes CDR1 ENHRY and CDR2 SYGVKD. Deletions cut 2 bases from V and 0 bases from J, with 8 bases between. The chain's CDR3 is CAISETGSSGNTIYF. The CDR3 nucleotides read TGTGCCATCAGTGAGACGGGAAGCTCTGGAAACACCATATATTTT.

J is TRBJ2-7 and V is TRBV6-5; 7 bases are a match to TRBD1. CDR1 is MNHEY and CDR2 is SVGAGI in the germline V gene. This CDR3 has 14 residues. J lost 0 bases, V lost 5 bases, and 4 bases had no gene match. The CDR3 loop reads CASSPTGNSYEQYF. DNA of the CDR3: TGTGCCAGCAGTCCGACAGGGAACTCCTACGAGCAGTACTTC.